This TCR beta chain originates from a study of cytomegalovirus exposure and HLA in healthy donors. Study details: Around 76% of roughly 430 genotyped donors fell in the Caucasian-associated ancestry cluster.

Germline V CDR1 and CDR2: SGHDT, YYEEEE. This CDR3 spans 17 amino acids. The trim removed 0 bases at V and 5 bases at J, leaving 9 bases unmatched. PCR employed 60 Vbeta and 13 Jbeta primers. TCRdb's copy holds only in-frame clones and misses some; the assay was immunoSEQ multiplex PCR. The sample lists around 150,000 clones; roughly four fifths were seen once. Points from the study as a whole: Donor immune exposure was known only as CMV serostatus. In presence/absence analyses, roughly uniform sequencing depth across donors was assumed.

Concerning this clone itself: Its antigen is not known.

There were likely unrecorded immune exposures, though donors were nominally healthy when sampled. This TCR was sampled from a man in his sixties in good health and CMV-seronegative. Material for sequencing was PBMCs. The chain couples TRBV5-6 to TRBJ2-3; TRBD2 matches at 10 bases. CDR3 region: CASSLAQERGGLDTQYF. In DNA form, the CDR3 reads TGTGCCAGCAGCTTGGCCCAGGAGCGGGGGGGATTAGATACGCAGTATTTT.